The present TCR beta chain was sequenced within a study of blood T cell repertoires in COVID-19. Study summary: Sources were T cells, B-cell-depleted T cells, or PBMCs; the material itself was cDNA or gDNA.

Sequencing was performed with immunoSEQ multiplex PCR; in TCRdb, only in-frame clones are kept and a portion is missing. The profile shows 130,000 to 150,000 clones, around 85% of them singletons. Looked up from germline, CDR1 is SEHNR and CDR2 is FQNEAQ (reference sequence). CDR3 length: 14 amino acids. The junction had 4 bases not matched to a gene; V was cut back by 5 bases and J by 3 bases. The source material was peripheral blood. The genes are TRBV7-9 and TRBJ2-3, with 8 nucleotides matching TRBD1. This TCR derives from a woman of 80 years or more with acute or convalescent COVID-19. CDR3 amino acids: CASSPGTGTDTQYF. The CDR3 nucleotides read TGTGCCAGCAGCCCCGGGACAGGAACAGATACGCAGTATTTT. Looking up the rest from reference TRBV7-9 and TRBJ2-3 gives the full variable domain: DTGVSQNPRHKITKRGQNVTFRCDPISEHNRLYWYRQTLGQGPEFLTYFQNEAQLEKSRLLSDRFSAERPKGSFSTLEIQRTEQGDSAMYLCASSPGTGTDTQYFGPGTRLTVL.